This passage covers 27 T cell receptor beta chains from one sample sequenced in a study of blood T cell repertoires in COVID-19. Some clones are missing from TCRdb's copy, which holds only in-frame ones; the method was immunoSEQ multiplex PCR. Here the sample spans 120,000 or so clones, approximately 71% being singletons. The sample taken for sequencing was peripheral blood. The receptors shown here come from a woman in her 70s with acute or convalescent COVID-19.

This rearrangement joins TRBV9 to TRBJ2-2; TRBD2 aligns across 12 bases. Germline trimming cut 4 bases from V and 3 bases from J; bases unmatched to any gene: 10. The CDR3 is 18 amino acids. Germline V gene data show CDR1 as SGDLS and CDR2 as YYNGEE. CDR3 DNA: TGTGCCAGCAGCCCCTTAATTGGGACTAGCGGGCACACCGGGGAGCTGTTTTTT. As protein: CASSPLIGTSGHTGELFF.

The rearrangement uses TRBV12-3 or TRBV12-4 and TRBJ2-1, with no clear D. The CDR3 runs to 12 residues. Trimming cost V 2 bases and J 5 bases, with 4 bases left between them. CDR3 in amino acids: CASSLPDNEQFF. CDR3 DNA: TGTGCCAGCAGTTTACCTGACAATGAGCAGTTCTTC.

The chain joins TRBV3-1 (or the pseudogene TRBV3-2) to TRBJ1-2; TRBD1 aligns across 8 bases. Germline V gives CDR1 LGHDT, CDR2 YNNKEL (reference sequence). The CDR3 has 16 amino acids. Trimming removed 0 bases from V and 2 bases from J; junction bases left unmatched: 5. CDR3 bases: TGTGCCAGCAGCCAAGATTACCAGGGGGCAAACTATGGCTACACCTTC. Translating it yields CASSQDYQGANYGYTF.

This CDR3 reads CASRMGDFSNQPQHF. The CDR3 DNA follows: TGTGCCAGCAGGATGGGGGACTTTAGCAATCAGCCCCAGCATTTT. The chain uses TRBV2 and TRBJ1-5; possibly TRBD1 for D (5 bases). The length of the CDR3 is 15 residues. Deletions cut 6 bases from V and 0 bases from J, with 12 bases between. Looked up from germline, CDR1 is SNHLY and CDR2 is FYNNEI.

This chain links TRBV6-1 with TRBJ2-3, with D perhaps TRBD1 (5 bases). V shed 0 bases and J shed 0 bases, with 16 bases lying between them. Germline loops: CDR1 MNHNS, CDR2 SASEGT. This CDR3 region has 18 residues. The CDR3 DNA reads TGTGCCAGCAGTGAAGCAAGACAGTCGACCGCTAGCACAGATACGCAGTATTTT. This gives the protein CASSEARQSTASTDTQYF.

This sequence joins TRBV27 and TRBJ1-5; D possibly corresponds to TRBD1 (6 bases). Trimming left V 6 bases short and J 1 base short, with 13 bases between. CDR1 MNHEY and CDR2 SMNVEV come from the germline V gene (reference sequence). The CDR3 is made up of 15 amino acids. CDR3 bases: TGTGCCAGCAGCCTGGTAGGGGGAAGCAATCAGCCCCAGCATTTT. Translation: CASSLVGGSNQPQHF.

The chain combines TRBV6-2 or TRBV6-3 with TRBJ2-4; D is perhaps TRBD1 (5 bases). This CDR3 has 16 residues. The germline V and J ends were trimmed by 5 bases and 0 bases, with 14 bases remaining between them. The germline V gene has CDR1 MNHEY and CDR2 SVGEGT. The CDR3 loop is CASSTPDRLAKNIQYF. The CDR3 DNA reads TGTGCCAGCAGTACCCCTGACAGATTAGCCAAAAACATTCAGTACTTC.

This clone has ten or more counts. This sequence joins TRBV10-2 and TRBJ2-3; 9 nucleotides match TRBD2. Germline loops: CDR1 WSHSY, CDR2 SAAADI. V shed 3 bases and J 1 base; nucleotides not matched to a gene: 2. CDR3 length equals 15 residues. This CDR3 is CASSDKRGGTDTQYF. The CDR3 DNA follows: TGCGCCAGCAGTGATAAGCGGGGGGGCACAGATACGCAGTATTTT.

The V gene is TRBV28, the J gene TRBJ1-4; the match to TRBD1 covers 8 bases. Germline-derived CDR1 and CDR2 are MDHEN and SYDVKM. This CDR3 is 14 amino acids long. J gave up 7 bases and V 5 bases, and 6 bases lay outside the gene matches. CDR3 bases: TGTGCCAGCAGTCGCGGACAGGGCCGTGAAAAACTGTTTTTT. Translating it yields CASSRGQGREKLFF.

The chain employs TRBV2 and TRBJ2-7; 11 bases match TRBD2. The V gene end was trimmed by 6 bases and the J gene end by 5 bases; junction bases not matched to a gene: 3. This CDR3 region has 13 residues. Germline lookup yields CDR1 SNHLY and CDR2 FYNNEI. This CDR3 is CASSPTSGNEQYF. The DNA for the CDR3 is TGTGCCAGCAGCCCGACTAGCGGGAACGAGCAGTACTTC.

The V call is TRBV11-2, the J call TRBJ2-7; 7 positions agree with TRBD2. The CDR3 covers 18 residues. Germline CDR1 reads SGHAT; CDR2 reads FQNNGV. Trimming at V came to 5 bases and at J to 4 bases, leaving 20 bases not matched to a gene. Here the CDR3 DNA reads TGTGCCAGCAGCATAACCACCCTTCTTGCGGGAGATATATACGAGCAGTACTTC. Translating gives CASSITTLLAGDIYEQYF.

The CDR3: CASSAGQTADTQYF. CDR3 DNA sequence: TGTGCCAGCAGCGCAGGGCAGACGGCAGATACGCAGTATTTT. This chain connects TRBV5-5 to TRBJ2-3, with D perhaps matching TRBD1 (5 bases). This CDR3 comprises 14 residues. Trimming took 4 bases from V and 4 from J, leaving 13 bases between them. Germline CDR1 SGHKS, CDR2 YYEKEE (reference sequence).

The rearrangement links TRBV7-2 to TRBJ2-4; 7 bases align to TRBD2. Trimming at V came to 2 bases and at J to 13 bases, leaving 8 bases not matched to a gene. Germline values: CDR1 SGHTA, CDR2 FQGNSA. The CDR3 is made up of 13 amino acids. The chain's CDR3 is CASSLFAGESQYF. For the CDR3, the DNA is TGTGCCAGCAGCTTATTTGCGGGGGAGTCGCAGTACTTC.

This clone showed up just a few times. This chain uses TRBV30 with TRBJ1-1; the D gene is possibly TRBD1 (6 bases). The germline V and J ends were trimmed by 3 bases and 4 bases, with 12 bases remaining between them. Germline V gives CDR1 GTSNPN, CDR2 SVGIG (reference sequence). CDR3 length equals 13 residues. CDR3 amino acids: CAWRPTGSTEAFF. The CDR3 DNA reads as TGTGCCTGGAGGCCCACAGGGAGCACTGAAGCTTTCTTT.

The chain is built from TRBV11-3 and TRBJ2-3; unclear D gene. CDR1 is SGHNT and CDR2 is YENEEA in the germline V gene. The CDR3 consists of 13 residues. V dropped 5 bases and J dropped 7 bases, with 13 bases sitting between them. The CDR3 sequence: CASSESPFNTQYF. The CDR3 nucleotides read TGTGCCAGCAGCGAGAGCCCCTTCAATACGCAGTATTTT.

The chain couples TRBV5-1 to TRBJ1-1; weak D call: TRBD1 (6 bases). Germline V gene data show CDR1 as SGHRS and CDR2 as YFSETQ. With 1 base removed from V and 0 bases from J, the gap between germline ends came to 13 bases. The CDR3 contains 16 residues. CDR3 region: CASSLRIDRLNTEAFF. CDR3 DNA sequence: TGCGCCAGCAGCTTGCGAATAGACAGGCTGAACACTGAAGCTTTCTTT.

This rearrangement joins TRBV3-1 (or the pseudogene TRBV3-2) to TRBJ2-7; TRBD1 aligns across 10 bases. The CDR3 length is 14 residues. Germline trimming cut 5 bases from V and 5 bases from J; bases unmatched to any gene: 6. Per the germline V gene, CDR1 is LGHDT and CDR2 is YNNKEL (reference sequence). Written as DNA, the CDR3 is TGTGCCAGCAGCGCCCGGACAGGGGGAAACGAGCAGTACTTC. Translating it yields CASSARTGGNEQYF.

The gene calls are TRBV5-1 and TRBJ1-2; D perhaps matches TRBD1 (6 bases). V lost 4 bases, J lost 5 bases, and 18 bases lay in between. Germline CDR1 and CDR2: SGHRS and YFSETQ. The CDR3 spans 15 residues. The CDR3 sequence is CASSPSTGLEYGYTF. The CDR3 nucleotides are TGCGCCAGCAGCCCCTCCACAGGGTTGGAGTATGGCTACACCTTC.

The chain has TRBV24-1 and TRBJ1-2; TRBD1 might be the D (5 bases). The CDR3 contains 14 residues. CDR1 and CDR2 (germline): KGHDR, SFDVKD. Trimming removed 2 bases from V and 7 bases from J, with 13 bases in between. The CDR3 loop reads CATSDSSTASGYTF. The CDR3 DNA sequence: TGTGCCACCAGTGATTCCTCGACAGCCAGTGGCTACACCTTC.

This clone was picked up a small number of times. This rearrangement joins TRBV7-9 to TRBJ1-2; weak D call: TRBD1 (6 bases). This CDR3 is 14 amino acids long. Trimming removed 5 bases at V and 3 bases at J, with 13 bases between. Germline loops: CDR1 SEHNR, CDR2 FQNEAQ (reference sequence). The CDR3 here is CASSRSGTYYGYTF. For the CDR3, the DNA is TGTGCCAGCAGCAGGTCAGGGACATACTATGGCTACACCTTC.

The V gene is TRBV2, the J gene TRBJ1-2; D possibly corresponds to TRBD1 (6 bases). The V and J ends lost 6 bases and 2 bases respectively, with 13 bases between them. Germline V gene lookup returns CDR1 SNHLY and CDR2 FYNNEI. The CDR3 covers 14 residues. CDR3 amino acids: CASRSRGSNYGYTF. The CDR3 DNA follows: TGTGCCAGCAGGAGCAGGGGCAGCAACTATGGCTACACCTTC. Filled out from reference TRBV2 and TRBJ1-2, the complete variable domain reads EPEVTQTPSHQVTQMGQEVILRCVPISNHLYFYWYRQILGQKVEFLVSFYNNEISEKSEIFDDQFSVERPDGSNFTLKIRSTKLEDSAMYFCASRSRGSNYGYTFGSGTRLTVV.

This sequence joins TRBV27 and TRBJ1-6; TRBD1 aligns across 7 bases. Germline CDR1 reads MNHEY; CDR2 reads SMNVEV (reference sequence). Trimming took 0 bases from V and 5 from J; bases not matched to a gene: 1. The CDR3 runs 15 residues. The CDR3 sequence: CASSLSGTDNSPLHF. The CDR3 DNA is TGTGCCAGCAGTTTATCGGGGACAGATAATTCACCCCTCCACTTT.

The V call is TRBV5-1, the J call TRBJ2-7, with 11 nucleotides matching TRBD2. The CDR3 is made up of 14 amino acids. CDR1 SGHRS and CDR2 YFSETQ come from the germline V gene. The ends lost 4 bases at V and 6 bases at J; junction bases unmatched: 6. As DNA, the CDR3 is TGCGCCAGCAGCGTACTAGCGGGGGATCCCGAGCAGTACTTC. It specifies CASSVLAGDPEQYF.

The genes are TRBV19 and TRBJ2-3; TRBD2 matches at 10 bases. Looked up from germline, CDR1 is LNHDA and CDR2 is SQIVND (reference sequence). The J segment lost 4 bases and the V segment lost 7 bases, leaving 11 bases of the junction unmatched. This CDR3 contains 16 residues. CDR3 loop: CASTWGAAGGSDTQYF. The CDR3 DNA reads TGTGCCAGTACCTGGGGAGCAGCGGGAGGGTCAGATACGCAGTATTTT.

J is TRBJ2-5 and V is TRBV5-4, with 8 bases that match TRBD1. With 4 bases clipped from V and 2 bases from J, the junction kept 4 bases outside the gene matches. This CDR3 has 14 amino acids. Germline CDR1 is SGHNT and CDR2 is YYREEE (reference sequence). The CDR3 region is CASSRGTGQETQYF. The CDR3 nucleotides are TGTGCCAGCAGCCGCGGGACAGGACAAGAGACCCAGTACTTC.

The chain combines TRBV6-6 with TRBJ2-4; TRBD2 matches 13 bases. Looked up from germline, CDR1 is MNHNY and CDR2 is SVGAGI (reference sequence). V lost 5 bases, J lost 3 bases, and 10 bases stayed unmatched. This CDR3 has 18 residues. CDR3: CASSQLLTSGGNKNIQYF. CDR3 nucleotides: TGTGCCAGCAGTCAACTATTGACTAGCGGGGGGAACAAAAACATTCAGTACTTC.

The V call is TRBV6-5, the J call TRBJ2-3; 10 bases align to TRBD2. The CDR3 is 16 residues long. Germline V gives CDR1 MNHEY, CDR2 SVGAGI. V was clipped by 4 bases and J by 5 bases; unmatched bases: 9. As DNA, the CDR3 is TGTGCCAGCAGTTGGTCCCGGAGACTAGCGGGAGATACGCAGTATTTT. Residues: CASSWSRRLAGDTQYF.